Shown below are 3 T cell receptor beta chains from a single sample sequenced in a study of blood T cell repertoires in COVID-19. Method: immunoSEQ multiplex PCR; TCRdb's copy keeps in-frame clones and lacks some. The sample has around 500,000 clones, 80% to 90% seen once. The sample was peripheral blood. Source of these receptors: a human donor in a cohort sampled during active COVID-19.

Many counts were recorded for this clone. The chain has TRBV19 and TRBJ1-2, with 7 positions matching TRBD1. This CDR3 region has 16 residues. Germline V gene data show CDR1 as LNHDA and CDR2 as SQIVND (reference sequence). V lost 7 bases to trimming and J lost 4 bases; unmatched junction nucleotides: 15. The CDR3 bases are TGTGCCAGTACCAGATCTCTAAACAGGGGCGGCTATGGCTACACCTTC. Translating gives CASTRSLNRGGYGYTF.

The V gene is TRBV11-2, the J gene TRBJ2-3; 8 nucleotides agree with TRBD2. There are 13 residues in the CDR3. The ends lost 0 bases at V and 11 bases at J; junction bases unmatched: 4. Germline assignment: CDR1 SGHAT and CDR2 FQNNGV. The CDR3 loop is CASSLDIAGLQYF. CDR3 DNA: TGTGCCAGCAGCTTAGATATAGCGGGGCTGCAGTATTTT.

This clone was seen a few times. Written as DNA, the CDR3 is TGTGCCAGTACCTCTAAGCGGGGGCCCCAGCCCCAGCATTTT. As protein: CASTSKRGPQPQHF. The chain joins TRBV19 to TRBJ1-5; D is possibly TRBD1 (6 bases). The CDR3 totals 14 residues. Germline V gene lookup returns CDR1 LNHDA and CDR2 SQIVND (reference sequence). With 7 bases removed from V and 7 bases from J, the gap between germline ends came to 17 bases.